This T cell receptor (beta chain) was documented in a study of T cells in narcolepsy. Study conclusions and caveats: Healthy controls reportedly lacked the autoreactive clonotypes serially found in patients' blood. No autoreactive T cell clone sequences appeared in some memory CD4+ repertoires.

The CDR3 totals 16 residues. The V and J ends lost 2 bases and 5 bases respectively, with 18 bases between them. Germline values: CDR1 SGHDT, CDR2 YYEEEE. In this sample, this clone turned up once. What it recognizes is unknown. Some clones are missing from TCRdb's copy, which holds only in-frame ones; the method was immunoSEQ multiplex PCR. The sample yields about 31,000 clones, roughly 78% seen once. This sequence joins TRBV5-6 and TRBJ2-3; a possible D gene is TRBD2 (5 bases). Sequences were obtained from CD45RA- memory CD4+ T cells from PBMCs. The sequence was collected from a human donor with narcolepsy. This chain's CDR3 is CASSLRTSWAGDTQYF. The CDR3 coding sequence is TGTGCCAGCAGCTTACGGACTTCTTGGGCAGGAGATACGCAGTATTTT.